The 10 T cell receptor beta chains reported below all come from one sample, sequenced in a study of regulatory T cells in long-lasting Graves disease. The time point here: persistent/refractory GD, antithyroid drugs over 5 years with positive TRAb. Isolated PBMC RNA provided the starting material for the TCR library. Construction of TCR beta libraries relied on iRepertoire HTBI primers and on Arm-PCR targeting CDR3 regions. TCRdb used MiXCR to reprocess the multiplex PCR reads, holding one entry per CDR3 protein. The sample gives 300,000 or so distinct CDR3 sequences, about 20% of which show up once; less than 35% is in the top ten. This sample comprised peripheral blood mononuclear cells (PBMCs), obtained when the disease was refractory, from a patient treated with antithyroid drugs. Receptor source: a female donor with Graves disease.

This clonotype was seen more than once but under ten times. The V call is TRBV12-5, the J call TRBJ1-1; D perhaps matches TRBD1 (5 bases). The CDR3 runs 15 residues. Looked up from germline, CDR1 is LGHNT and CDR2 is FRNRAP. Trimming took 0 bases from V and 2 from J, leaving 10 bases between them. The CDR3 DNA reads TGTGCTAGTGGTTTGGTGGTAGGGGACAACACTGAAGCTTTCTTT. It translates to CASGLVVGDNTEAFF.

This chain connects TRBV11-1 to TRBJ2-1; TRBD2 aligns across 12 bases. This CDR3 is 15 amino acids long. CDR1 and CDR2 (germline): SGHAT, FQDESV (reference sequence). Losses at the gene ends were 5 bases for V and 5 bases for J; bases not matched to a gene: 4. The CDR3 protein is CASSLGLAGHNEQFF. CDR3 in DNA: TGTGCCAGCAGCCTTGGACTAGCGGGGCACAATGAGCAGTTCTTC.

The table lists this clonotype with a few counts. The V gene is TRBV28, the J gene TRBJ2-7; 7 bases agree with TRBD1. The J segment lost 4 bases and the V segment lost 3 bases, leaving 18 bases of the junction unmatched. The CDR3 has 18 residues. The V gene's germline CDR1 is MDHEN and CDR2 SYDVKM. Here the CDR3 DNA reads TGTGCCAGCAGTTTCGAGGTCGCGGTGACAGGACAGGAATACGAGCAGTACTTC. Translated, it gives CASSFEVAVTGQEYEQYF. Based on the CDR3 plus reference TRBV28 and TRBJ2-7, the full variable domain is DVKVTQSSRYLVKRTGEKVFLECVQDMDHENMFWYRQDPGLGLRLIYFSYDVKMKEKGDIPEGYSVSREKKERFSLILESASTNQTSMYLCASSFEVAVTGQEYEQYFGPGTRLTVT.

To note about this clonotype: A much larger clone differs by one base, so this may be a read error. This rearrangement joins TRBV2 to TRBJ2-5; D gene uncertain. Trimming removed 8 bases from V and 2 bases from J, with 15 bases in between. This CDR3 is built from 14 residues. Per germline, CDR1 SNHLY and CDR2 FYNNEI. The CDR3, as DNA: TGTGCCAGCCTTTCCGGAAGGACGCAAGAGACCCAGTACTTC. Its translation: CASLSGRTQETQYF.

The gene calls are TRBV28 and TRBJ1-1, with D possibly being TRBD1 (5 bases). Between the trimmed V and J ends, which lost 8 bases and 0 bases, there was a span of 10 bases. The CDR3 totals 13 residues. The V gene's germline CDR1 is MDHEN and CDR2 SYDVKM. The CDR3 coding sequence is TGTGCCAGCGCCGGGACGGTGAACACTGAAGCTTTCTTT. It yields the protein CASAGTVNTEAFF.

For this clonotype: A much larger clone is a single base away; this may be a read error. The chain uses TRBV6-2 or TRBV6-3 and TRBJ2-7, with unresolved D. The CDR3 length is 12 residues. Germline loops: CDR1 MNHEY, CDR2 SVGEGT. CDR3 DNA sequence: TGTGCCGGCAGTTACGGTTTCTCCGAGCAGTACTTC. Residues: CAGSYGFSEQYF.

This clonotype appeared many times. This chain links TRBV28 with TRBJ2-7; D is unclear. In germline, CDR1 is MDHEN, CDR2 SYDVKM. The CDR3 is 14 amino acids. Trimming cost V 6 bases and J 0 bases, with 12 bases left between them. The CDR3 coding sequence is TGTGCCAGCAGAACCTTGACAAACTCCTACGAGCAGTACTTC. Amino acid sequence: CASRTLTNSYEQYF.

V usage is TRBV24-1 and J usage is TRBJ1-3, with unresolved D. The V gene's germline CDR1 is KGHDR and CDR2 SFDVKD. The germline V and J ends were trimmed by 4 bases and 2 bases, with 5 bases remaining between them. This CDR3 is built from 13 residues. CDR3 protein: CATSEGTGNTIYF. The CDR3 nucleotides are TGTGCCACCAGTGAGGGGACTGGAAACACCATATATTTT.

The rearrangement uses TRBV20-1 and TRBJ1-2; a possible D gene is TRBD1 (5 bases). Germline loops: CDR1 DFQATT, CDR2 SNEGSKA (reference sequence). Between the trimmed V and J ends, which lost 1 base and 4 bases, there was a span of 7 bases. The length of the CDR3 is 12 residues. The CDR3 is CSARGGIYGYTF. CDR3 DNA sequence: TGCAGTGCTAGAGGGGGCATCTATGGCTACACCTTC.

The DNA of the CDR3 is TGTGCCAGTAGTAACTTCGGACAGGGGGCGGAGACCCAGTACTTC. This gives the protein CASSNFGQGAETQYF. The chain joins TRBV19 to TRBJ2-5; 11 bases match TRBD1. Germline loops: CDR1 LNHDA, CDR2 SQIVND (reference sequence). Trimming at V came to 4 bases and at J to 5 bases, leaving 6 bases not matched to a gene. CDR3 length: 15 amino acids.